This T cell receptor beta chain was identified during a study of blood T cell repertoires in COVID-19 (dated by TCRdb to 2020 to 2021). Some background on the complete study: Collaborator samples came from the United States, Italy and Spain and covered acute and convalescent phases of COVID-19. The samples were drawn from the first 160 participants of the ongoing ImmuneRACE study and from about 1,200 subjects provided by 6 global collaborators. The dataset comprised deeply sampled blood TCRbeta repertoires from subjects exposed to, actively infected with, or recovered from COVID-19. Where available, HLA class I and class II types were obtained from metadata supplied by the sample provider rather than from assay-based typing. The material from the prospective study consisted of cDNA or gDNA derived from T cells, B-cell-depleted T cells, or PBMCs. The sample metadata nearly always contained a de-identified subject ID, COVID-19 status, age in years and sex. The repertoires were released in a freely available public database meant as a resource for research on the immune response to SARS-CoV-2. Paper-wide results and their limitations: The amount of clinical and demographic metadata varied by source and participant and was provided uncurated.

The collaborating institutions used their own protocols to collect whole blood in K2EDTA tubes. For TCRbeta analysis, collaborator samples were shipped as frozen whole blood, as isolated PBMCs, or as DNA extracted from either sample type. The CDR3 measures 14 amino acids from cysteine to phenylalanine. This entry keeps only the CDR3 DNA: 42 bases, framed from base 1. The germline V gene (reference sequence) yields MNHNY for CDR1 and SVGAGI for CDR2. V sheds 4 bases and J sheds 2 bases, leaving 11 bases between their ends. This clone was observed a single time. The target of this receptor is not known. Base quality data are lacking; no much larger clone is found one base away. TCRbeta CDR3 regions were amplified from genomic DNA by means of the immunoSEQ Assay, a bias-controlled multiplex PCR. On the study's bioinformatics: Nucleated cell counts per sample were estimated from amplification of reference gene primers within the assay. To quantify the absolute abundance of each unique TCRbeta CDR3 rearrangement, sequence reads were collapsed and filtered. Productive Simpson clonality was computed per sample as the square root of Simpson's diversity index over productive rearrangements. Not all clones reach the TCRdb copy of this immuneACCESS table, which keeps in-frame sequences only. Checked studies attribute under half of the gap to unresolved V genes and leave the rest unexplained. V and J calls and clone size follow that table, whereas D and trimming were derived from the DNA. For this sample there are over 45,000 clones; about 84% appear just once. More than 5.5% of the sample rests with the top ten.

Recombination linked TRBV6-6 to TRBJ1-2; the D gene lacks a confident call. The sequencing input was peripheral blood. This receptor was obtained from a man between 60 and 70 years old with acute or convalescent COVID-19. The CDR3 region reads CASSSPEANYGYTF. The base sequence is TGTGCCAGCAGTTCGCCTGAGGCGAACTATGGCTACACCTTC.